This T cell receptor (beta chain) was found in a study of technical replicates of blood from a few donors (dated by TCRdb to about 2017). The library was built by means of the immunoSEQ multiplex PCR assay. The table was pulled from immuneACCESS by TCRdb, which kept in-frame rearrangements only. Such tables lose some clones; where checked, under half of the loss comes from unresolved V genes, and the rest has no known cause. For this sample there are roughly 80,000 clones; over 75% appear just once. Roughly 0.41% of the sample belongs to the ten largest clones. For this clone: The antigen it binds to is not known. No base qualities exist here, and no much larger clone lies one base off it.

Sequenced material: T cells isolated from PBMCs. The receptor was derived from a human donor in good health.

CDR3 protein: CATMLAGAGNEQFF. The DNA sequence is TGTGCCACCATGCTAGCGGGAGCGGGGAATGAGCAGTTCTTC. The sequence is built from TRBV15 and TRBJ2-1, with 10 bases matching TRBD2. The CDR3 goes from the cysteine to the phenylalanine over 14 residues. The CDR3 DNA has 42 bases and is translated from base 1. In the germline V gene (reference sequence), CDR1 corresponds to LNHNV and CDR2 to YYDKDF. From V the trimming removes 7 bases and from J it removes 7 bases, while the gene matches leave 7 bases of the junction unaccounted for.